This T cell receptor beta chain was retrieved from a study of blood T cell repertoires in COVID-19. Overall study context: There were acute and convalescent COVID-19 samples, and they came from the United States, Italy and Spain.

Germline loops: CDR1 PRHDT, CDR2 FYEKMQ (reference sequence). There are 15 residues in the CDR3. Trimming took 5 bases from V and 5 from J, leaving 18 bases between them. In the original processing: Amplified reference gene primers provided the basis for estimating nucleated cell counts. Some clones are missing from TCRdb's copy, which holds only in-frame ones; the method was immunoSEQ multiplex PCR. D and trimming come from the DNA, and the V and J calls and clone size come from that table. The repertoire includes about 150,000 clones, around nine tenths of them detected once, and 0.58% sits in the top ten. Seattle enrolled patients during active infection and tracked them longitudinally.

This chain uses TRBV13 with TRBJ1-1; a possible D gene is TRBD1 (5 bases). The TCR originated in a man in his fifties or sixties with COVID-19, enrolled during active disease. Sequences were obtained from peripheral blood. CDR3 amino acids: CASSPPPGARTEAFF. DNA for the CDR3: TGTGCCAGCAGCCCCCCCCCTGGGGCGCGTACTGAAGCTTTCTTT.